A selection of T cell receptor beta chains follows, all from one sample in a study of T cell repertoires in cytomegalovirus infection. TCRdb redid the calling of the reads with MiXCR, one entry per CDR3 protein. The sample shows about 890,000 distinct CDR3 sequences, under 40% of them seen only once. Antigens for these TCRs are unknown. The sample in question was cultured CD8+ T cells from PBMCs, obtained from culture after CMV antigen stimulation. The receptors were gathered from a human donor in good health (CMV status not recorded). Some clones in this sample may be carry-over from other donors' samples. The CDR3 runs from the conserved cysteine through the conserved F or W. Fields, in order: D gene, V gene, J gene, clone size, CDR3 protein, CDR3 DNA. A D gene is named only where the DNA matches it firmly. A row's size may be missing; if present it is once, few, many or a size class.

>TRBD2|TRBV7-6|TRBJ2-1|few
CASSLFRGSSGGYNEQFF
TGTGCCAGCAGCTTATTCCGGGGGTCCAGCGGGGGCTACAATGAGCAGTTCTTC
>TRBD2|TRBV7-6|TRBJ2-1|many
CASSPGGSGDISSYNEQFF
TGTGCCAGCAGCCCCGGGGGTAGCGGGGATATCAGCTCCTACAATGAGCAGTTCTTC
>-|TRBV27|TRBJ1-4|-
CASSLAGPLKLFF
TGTGCCAGCAGTTTAGCAGGGCCCCTAAAACTGTTTTTT
>-|TRBV5-1|TRBJ2-7|-
CASGLSSSYEQYF
TGCGCCAGCGGTTTGTCGAGCTCCTACGAGCAGTACTTC
>-|TRBV6-5|TRBJ1-2|few
CASSPVGAYGYTF
TGTGCCAGCAGCCCCGTAGGGGCGTATGGCTACACCTTC
>-|TRBV29-1|TRBJ1-2|-
CSVTTGYGYTF
TGCAGCGTTACGACCGGTTATGGCTACACCTTC
>-|TRBV6-1|TRBJ1-1|many
CASNEDGPNTEAFF
TGTGCCAGCAACGAAGACGGACCGAACACTGAAGCTTTCTTT
>TRBD1|TRBV12-3/TRBV12-4|TRBJ2-5|many
CASIRDSPQETQYF
TGTGCCAGCATTAGGGACAGCCCGCAAGAGACCCAGTACTTC
>TRBD2|TRBV7-2|TRBJ2-1|few
CASTGGGGINEQFF
TGTGCCAGCACCGGTGGGGGGGGAATAAATGAGCAGTTCTTC
>-|TRBV7-3|TRBJ2-2|-
CASSLWGADTGELFF
TGTGCCAGCAGCTTATGGGGGGCGGACACCGGGGAGCTGTTTTTT
>-|TRBV19|TRBJ1-1|-
CASRPEVGVPEAFF
TGTGCCAGTAGACCCGAAGTTGGGGTTCCTGAAGCTTTCTTT
>TRBD2|TRBV4-2|TRBJ2-7|-
CASSQLTSGGYEQYF
TGTGCCAGCAGCCAATTAACTAGCGGGGGATACGAGCAGTACTTC
>-|TRBV27|TRBJ1-2|few
CASSFVGGPGYGYTF
TGTGCCAGCAGTTTTGTTGGGGGCCCGGGCTATGGCTACACCTTC
>-|TRBV4-1|TRBJ2-1|many
CASSQDGYNEQFF
TGCGCCAGCAGCCAAGACGGCTACAATGAGCAGTTCTTC
>TRBD2|TRBV12-3/TRBV12-4|TRBJ2-1|-
CASSPRGLMYNEQFF
TGTGCCAGCAGTCCGCGGGGGTTAATGTACAATGAGCAGTTCTTC
>-|TRBV9|TRBJ2-1|once
CASSVAVGQGNNEQFF
TGTGCCAGCAGCGTAGCGGTTGGGCAGGGCAACAATGAGCAGTTCTTC
>TRBD2|TRBV6-6|TRBJ2-1|few
CASSYRTSGGDNEQFF
TGTGCCAGCAGTTACAGGACTAGCGGGGGAGACAATGAGCAGTTCTTC
>TRBD1|TRBV12-3/TRBV12-4|TRBJ2-3|few
CASSMTGGETDTQYF
TGTGCCAGCAGCATGACAGGGGGCGAGACAGATACGCAGTATTTT
>TRBD2|TRBV7-6|TRBJ2-1|many
CASSSSGRKQYEQFF
TGTGCCAGCAGCTCTAGCGGGCGAAAACAATATGAGCAGTTCTTC
>-|TRBV4-3|TRBJ2-3|-
CASSQDRGDTDTQYF
TGCGCCAGCAGCCAAGACAGGGGGGACACAGATACGCAGTATTTT
>-|TRBV2|TRBJ1-1|-
CASTPPEGMNTEAFF
TGTGCCAGCACCCCACCGGAGGGGATGAACACTGAAGCTTTCTTT
>-|TRBV27|TRBJ2-3|few
CASSFLGALVTDTQYF
TGTGCCAGCAGTTTTCTGGGGGCGCTTGTCACAGATACGCAGTATTTT
>-|TRBV6-5|TRBJ1-4|few
CASSLRGRFGEKLFF
TGTGCCAGCAGTCTACGGGGGCGATTCGGTGAAAAACTGTTTTTT
>TRBD1|TRBV7-6|TRBJ2-5|-
CASSFGTGEQTQYF
TGTGCTAGCAGCTTCGGGACAGGGGAACAGACCCAGTACTTC
>-|TRBV4-1|TRBJ1-5|few
CASSQDLGAVGNQPQHF
TGCGCCAGCAGCCAAGATTTGGGGGCTGTGGGCAATCAGCCCCAGCATTTT
>-|TRBV6-2/TRBV6-3|TRBJ2-2|many
CASSYSSLTGELFF
TGTGCCAGCAGTTACTCGAGTCTAACCGGGGAGCTGTTTTTT
>-|TRBV10-2|TRBJ1-5|-
CASQGGEGYNQPQHF
TGCGCCAGCCAGGGTGGGGAGGGGTATAATCAGCCCCAGCATTTT
>TRBD1|TRBV7-2|TRBJ1-2|many
CASSQTKSHGTGTRSYTF
TGTGCCAGCAGCCAAACTAAATCTCACGGGACAGGGACTAGGAGCTACACCTTC
>-|TRBV7-8|TRBJ2-7|-
CASSLLLYEQYF
TGTGCCAGCAGCTTACTCCTATACGAGCAGTACTTC
>-|TRBV27|TRBJ1-5|many
CASRQGANQPQHF
TGTGCCAGCAGGCAGGGTGCGAATCAGCCCCAGCATTTT
>TRBD2|TRBV7-9|TRBJ2-5|few
CASRKGGVKQETQYF
TGTGCCAGCAGAAAGGGAGGGGTTAAACAAGAGACCCAGTACTTC
>TRBD1|TRBV24-1|TRBJ1-5|few
CATSDFRRGVTSNQPQHF
TGTGCCACCAGTGATTTCCGCAGGGGGGTTACGAGCAATCAGCCCCAGCATTTT
>-|TRBV19|TRBJ2-7|few
CASSIGFGRSGYEQYF
TGTGCCAGTAGTATCGGGTTCGGCAGGTCGGGCTACGAGCAGTACTTC
>-|TRBV19|TRBJ1-1|-
CASSRARGVNTEAFF
TGTGCCAGTAGTAGGGCCCGAGGGGTGAACACTGAAGCTTTCTTT
>-|TRBV19|TRBJ1-1|-
CASSISSGSNTEAFF
TGTGCCAGTAGTATCTCGTCAGGGAGCAACACTGAAGCTTTCTTT
>-|TRBV7-2|TRBJ1-6|-
CASSFQDSYYNSLLHF
TGTGCCAGCAGCTTCCAGGACAGCTACTATAATTCACTCCTCCACTTT
>-|TRBV2|TRBJ1-1|-
CASRWGHTEAFF
TGTGCCAGCCGATGGGGGCACACTGAAGCTTTTTTT
>TRBD2|TRBV6-1|TRBJ2-1|-
CASSYGLAGGRDEQFF
TGTGCCAGCAGTTACGGTCTAGCGGGGGGGAGGGATGAGCAGTTCTTC
>-|TRBV2|TRBJ2-2|-
CASSEPQDVGVGTGELFF
TGTGCCAGCAGTGAGCCCCAGGACGTCGGGGTAGGAACCGGGGAGCTGTTTTTT
>TRBD1|TRBV6-2/TRBV6-3|TRBJ1-5|few
CASSWGQGGNQPQHF
TGTGCCAGCAGTTGGGGACAGGGGGGCAATCAGCCCCAGCATTTT
>-|TRBV10-2|TRBJ2-1|-
CASAAGSYNEQFF
TGCGCCAGTGCGGCCGGCTCCTACAATGAGCAGTTCTTC
>TRBD1|TRBV11-2|TRBJ1-4|-
CASSSLDREYEKLFF
TGTGCCAGCAGCTCCTTGGACAGGGAATATGAAAAACTGTTTTTT
>-|TRBV10-3|TRBJ2-7|-
CAIRTGTQGSYEQYF
TGTGCCATCAGAACCGGGACACAGGGCTCCTACGAGCAGTACTTC
>-|TRBV4-1|TRBJ2-1|few
CASSGPPGNEQFF
TGCGCCAGCAGCGGACCCCCCGGGAATGAGCAGTTCTTC
>-|TRBV28|TRBJ1-5|-
CASSDPGQFNQPQHF
TGTGCCAGCAGTGATCCGGGACAATTTAATCAGCCCCAGCATTTT
>-|TRBV6-6|TRBJ1-1|-
CASTWAAEDTEAFF
TGTGCCAGCACGTGGGCCGCGGAGGACACTGAAGCTTTCTTT
>TRBD2|TRBV27|TRBJ2-1|-
CASSISPGGQDEQFF
TGTGCCAGCAGCATCTCGCCGGGGGGGCAGGATGAGCAGTTCTTC
>TRBD2|TRBV6-8|TRBJ2-3|-
CASSFALPTSGGSTDTQYF
TGTGCCAGCAGTTTCGCCCTTCCGACTAGCGGGGGAAGCACAGATACGCAGTATTTT
>-|TRBV6-4|TRBJ2-3|few
CASSDGAGRNTQYF
TGTGCCAGCAGTGACGGGGCTGGGCGGAATACGCAGTATTTT
>-|TRBV19|TRBJ2-1|-
CASSRSSGPRIYEQFF
TGTGCCAGTAGCCGATCATCCGGACCCAGAATCTATGAGCAGTTCTTC
>TRBD1|TRBV4-3|TRBJ1-1|few
CASSQGARDRGNTEAFF
TGCGCCAGCAGCCAAGGGGCCCGGGACAGGGGGAATACTGAAGCTTTCTTT
>-|TRBV7-6|TRBJ1-1|many
CASSLALRANTEAFF
TGTGCCAGCAGCTTAGCTCTCAGGGCGAACACTGAAGCTTTCTTT